This TCR beta chain was recovered during a study of beta chain features in type 1 diabetes. Study observations and caveats: A possible short-template PCR bias applies equally to patients and controls. Shortening that was moderate but significant affected the TCRB CDR3s of Type 1 diabetes patients in all four CD4+ subsets. TCRB rearrangement may or may not be influenced by HLA type; here this remained unresolved.

This clone was seen a few times. Its antigen is unknown. Trimming at V came to 6 bases and at J to 2 bases, leaving 4 bases not matched to a gene. CDR1 is SNHLY, CDR2 FYNNEI, per germline. This CDR3 region has 15 residues. Expressed TCRB transcripts were sequenced after all isolated RNA was converted to cDNA. The repertoire was sequenced with immunoSEQ multiplex PCR; TCRdb's copy has only in-frame clones and lacks some. The sample contains 160,000 or so clones, approximately 9.1% of which appear only once. The gene calls are TRBV2 and TRBJ2-6, with 7 bases that match TRBD1. This sequence originates from a woman in her 30s with type 1 diabetes. Sequenced: central memory CD4+ T cells from blood. The CDR3 here is CASSGQAAGANVLTF. The CDR3 DNA sequence: TGTGCCAGCAGCGGACAGGCCGCTGGGGCCAACGTCCTGACTTTC.